This T cell receptor beta chain was sequenced in a study of Ad26.COV2.S vaccination and SARS-CoV-2 variants. Study context: Within the COV1001 Ad26.COV2.S trial arm, the donor was enrolled. Study results and limitations: Following vaccination, spike-specific CD8+ and CD4+ T cell responses reportedly exhibited substantial breadth. Placebo recipients and vaccine recipients were similar in non-spike TCR breadth.

Treatment noted: roughly 18 received Ad26.COV2.S at low or high dose, single or two shots; roughly five received placebo; per-sample allocation not given. Collection of samples fell on day 63 after the first vaccine or placebo injection. Whoever gave the sample was an adult aged 18-55 years in Boston. In the case of this clone: Its antigen is as yet unknown.

TCRdb keeps only in-frame clones here, not all; method: immunoSEQ multiplex PCR. The sample has around 300,000 clones; about 88% are singletons. The clonotype originates from a person aged 18-65 years who received the Ad26.COV2.S COVID-19 vaccine or a placebo. This sample comprised peripheral blood, obtained in a trial of Ad26.COV2.S vaccine versus placebo.

This CDR3 is CASSLVSGLSNQPQHF. In DNA, the CDR3 is TGTGCCAGCAGTTTAGTCTCGGGGCTCAGCAATCAGCCCCAGCATTTT. The chain has TRBV28 and TRBJ1-5; D might be TRBD1 (5 bases). The CDR3 contains 16 residues. Germline CDR1 and CDR2: MDHEN and SYDVKM. V lost 2 bases, J lost 1 base, and 12 bases lay in between.